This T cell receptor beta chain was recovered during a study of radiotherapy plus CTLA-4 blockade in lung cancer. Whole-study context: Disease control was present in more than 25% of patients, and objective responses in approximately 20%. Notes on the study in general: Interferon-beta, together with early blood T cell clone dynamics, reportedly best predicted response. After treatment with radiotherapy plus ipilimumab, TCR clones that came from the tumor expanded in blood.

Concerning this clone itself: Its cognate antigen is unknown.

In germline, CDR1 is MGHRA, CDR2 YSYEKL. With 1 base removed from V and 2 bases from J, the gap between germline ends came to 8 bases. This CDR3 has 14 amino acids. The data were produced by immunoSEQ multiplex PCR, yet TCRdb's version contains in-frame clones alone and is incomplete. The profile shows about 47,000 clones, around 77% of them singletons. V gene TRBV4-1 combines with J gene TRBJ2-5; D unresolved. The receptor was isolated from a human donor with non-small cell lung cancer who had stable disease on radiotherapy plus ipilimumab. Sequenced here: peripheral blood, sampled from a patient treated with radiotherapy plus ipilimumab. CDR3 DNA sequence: TGCGCCAGCAGCCAAGTGCAGATACAAGAGACCCAGTACTTC. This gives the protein CASSQVQIQETQYF.